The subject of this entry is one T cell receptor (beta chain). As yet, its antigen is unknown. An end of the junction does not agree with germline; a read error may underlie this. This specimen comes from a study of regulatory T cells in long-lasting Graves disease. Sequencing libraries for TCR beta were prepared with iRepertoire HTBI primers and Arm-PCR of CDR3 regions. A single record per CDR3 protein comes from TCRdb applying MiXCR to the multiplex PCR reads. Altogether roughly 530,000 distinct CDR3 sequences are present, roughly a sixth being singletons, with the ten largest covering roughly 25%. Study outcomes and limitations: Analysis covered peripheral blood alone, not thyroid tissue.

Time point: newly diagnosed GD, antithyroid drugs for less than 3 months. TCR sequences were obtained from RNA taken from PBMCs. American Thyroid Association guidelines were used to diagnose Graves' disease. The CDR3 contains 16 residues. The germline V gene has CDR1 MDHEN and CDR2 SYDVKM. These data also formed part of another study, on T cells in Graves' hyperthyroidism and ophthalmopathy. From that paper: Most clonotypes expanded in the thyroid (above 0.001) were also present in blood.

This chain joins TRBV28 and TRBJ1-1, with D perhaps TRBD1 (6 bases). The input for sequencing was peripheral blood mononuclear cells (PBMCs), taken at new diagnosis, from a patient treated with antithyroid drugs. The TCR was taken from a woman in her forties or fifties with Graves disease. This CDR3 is CAGSLGDTFMNTEAFF. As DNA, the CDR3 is TGTGCCGGCAGTTTAGGGGACACCTTCATGAACACTGAAGCTTTCTTT.